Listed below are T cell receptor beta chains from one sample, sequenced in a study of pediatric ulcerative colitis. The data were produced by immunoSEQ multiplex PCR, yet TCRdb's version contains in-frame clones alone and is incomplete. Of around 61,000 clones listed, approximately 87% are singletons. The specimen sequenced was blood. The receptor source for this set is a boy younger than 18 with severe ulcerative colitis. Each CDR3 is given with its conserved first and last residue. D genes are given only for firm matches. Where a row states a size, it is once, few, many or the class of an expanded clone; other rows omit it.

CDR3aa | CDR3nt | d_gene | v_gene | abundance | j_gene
CASSSGGTSAGELFF | TGTGCCAGCAGTTCCGGCGGGACTAGCGCCGGGGAGCTGTTTTTT | TRBD2 | TRBV6-5 | . | TRBJ2-2
CASSFSDRADTQYF | TGCGCCAGCAGCTTTTCAGACAGGGCAGATACGCAGTATTTT | TRBD1 | TRBV5-1 | . | TRBJ2-3
CAISEPTTGALQETQYF | TGTGCCATCAGTGAGCCGACAACAGGGGCCCTACAAGAGACCCAGTACTTC | TRBD1 | TRBV10-3 | . | TRBJ2-5
CSVEDHSNRGWLYNEQFF | TGCAGCGTTGAAGATCATTCGAACAGGGGATGGCTCTACAATGAGCAGTTCTTC | TRBD1 | TRBV29-1 | once | TRBJ2-1
CATSRNRGGNQPQHF | TGTGCCACCAGCAGAAACAGGGGGGGCAATCAGCCCCAGCATTTT | TRBD1 | TRBV15 | . | TRBJ1-5
CASSYPPSGSGETQYF | TGCGCCAGCAGCTACCCACCTAGCGGGAGCGGGGAGACCCAGTACTTC | TRBD2 | TRBV5-1 | . | TRBJ2-5
CASSQDSYSGQGSGYTF | TGTGCCAGCAGCCAAGATTCCTACTCGGGACAGGGCTCTGGCTACACCTTC | TRBD1 | TRBV4-2 | . | TRBJ1-2
CASSFHRAGTNYGYTF | TGCGCCAGCAGCTTCCATAGGGCAGGTACGAACTATGGCTACACCTTC | . | TRBV5-1 | . | TRBJ1-2
CASSLGDRGTEAFF | TGTGCCAGCAGCTTAGGGGACAGGGGTACTGAAGCTTTCTTT | TRBD1 | TRBV7-3 | . | TRBJ1-1
CASSRGVQGTQYF | TGTGCCAGCAGCCGGGGGGTGCAAGGTACGCAGTATTTT | TRBD2 | TRBV2 | . | TRBJ2-3
CSVEDSPILYTDTQYF | TGCAGCGTTGAAGACTCCCCCATACTATACACAGATACGCAGTATTTT | . | TRBV29-1 | once | TRBJ2-3
CASRSIGNEQFF | TGTGCCAGCAGATCAATTGGCAATGAGCAGTTCTTC | . | TRBV2 | . | TRBJ2-1
CASSTQGAGNTIYF | TGTGCCAGCAGTACCCAGGGGGCTGGAAACACCATATATTTT | TRBD1 | TRBV27 | . | TRBJ1-3
CASTRPGQGGGYTF | TGTGCCAGTACCCGGCCGGGACAGGGGGGTGGCTACACCTTC | TRBD1 | TRBV19 | . | TRBJ1-2
CASSFGVGYLFEQFF | TGTGCCAGCAGTTTTGGTGTGGGCTACCTCTTTGAGCAGTTCTTC | . | TRBV28 | once | TRBJ2-1
CASSTNYEQYF | TGCGCCAGCAGCACCAACTACGAGCAGTACTTC | . | TRBV5-1 | . | TRBJ2-7
CASSLALAGGGELFF | TGTGCCAGCAGCCTAGCCCTAGCGGGAGGCGGGGAGCTGTTTTTT | TRBD2 | TRBV7-6 | . | TRBJ2-2
CSVPGPKITDTQYF | TGCAGCGTTCCCGGACCTAAGATAACAGATACGCAGTATTTT | . | TRBV29-1 | . | TRBJ2-3
CASSEGWDTLVETQYF | TGTGCCAGCAGTGAAGGCTGGGACACGTTGGTGGAGACCCAGTACTTC | . | TRBV2 | . | TRBJ2-5
CASSLDGTSGQETQYF | TGTGCCAGCAGCTTAGACGGGACTAGCGGGCAAGAGACCCAGTACTTC | TRBD2 | TRBV11-3 | once | TRBJ2-5
CASSSGPSTNEKLFF | TGTGCCAGCAGCTCCGGACCCTCAACTAATGAAAAACTGTTTTTT | . | TRBV7-9 | . | TRBJ1-4
CASSLSGIHPTGELFF | TGTGCCAGCAGCCTTAGCGGGATTCACCCCACCGGGGAGCTGTTTTTT | TRBD2 | TRBV11-3 | . | TRBJ2-2
CASSEFRAYEQYF | TGTGCCAGCAGTGAATTCAGGGCCTACGAGCAGTACTTC | . | TRBV6-1 | . | TRBJ2-7
CASSFGRGKGRYTF | TGTGCCAGCAGCTTCGGCCGGGGGAAGGGACGCTACACCTTC | . | TRBV5-6 | . | TRBJ1-2
CASSHFTSQGGTEAFF | TGTGCCAGCAGCCACTTCACGTCTCAGGGGGGGACTGAAGCTTTCTTT | TRBD1 | TRBV14 | . | TRBJ1-1
CASSEVTGLTYEQYF | TGTGCCAGCAGTGAAGTGACGGGGTTAACCTACGAGCAGTACTTC | . | TRBV6-4 | . | TRBJ2-7
CASSLQAGDTQYF | TGTGCCAGCAGTCTACAGGCGGGAGATACGCAGTATTTT | . | TRBV27 | . | TRBJ2-3
CASSPQRGGEQFF | TGTGCCAGCAGCCCCCAACGGGGGGGTGAGCAGTTCTTC | TRBD2 | TRBV7-6 | . | TRBJ2-1
CASSQQGDVYGYTF | TGCGCCAGCAGTCAGCAGGGCGACGTCTATGGCTACACCTTC | . | TRBV23-1 | . | TRBJ1-2
CASSLLSGANVLTF | TGCGCCAGCAGCTTGCTTTCTGGGGCCAACGTCCTGACTTTC | . | TRBV5-1 | . | TRBJ2-6
CASSSIPGGAYGYTF | TGTGCCAGCAGTTCCATCCCAGGGGGCGCTTATGGCTACACCTTC | TRBD1 | TRBV28 | . | TRBJ1-2
CASRNTRGPATGELFF | TGTGCCAGTAGAAACACAAGGGGGCCCGCCACCGGGGAGCTGTTTTTT | TRBD1 | TRBV19 | . | TRBJ2-2
CASSSYSGLAGDSYEQYF | TGTGCCAGCAGCTCCTATTCTGGGCTAGCGGGAGACTCCTACGAGCAGTACTTC | TRBD2 | TRBV7-8 | . | TRBJ2-7
CASSALGGGNTEAFF | TGTGCCAGCAGTGCACTAGGGGGTGGAAACACTGAAGCTTTCTTT | . | TRBV6-5 | . | TRBJ1-1
CSVASQGGGTEAFF | TGCAGCGTTGCTTCCCAGGGAGGAGGCACTGAAGCTTTCTTT | . | TRBV29-1 | . | TRBJ1-1
CSVGRDWSSYEQYF | TGCAGCGTTGGGCGGGACTGGAGCTCCTACGAGCAGTACTTC | . | TRBV29-1 | . | TRBJ2-7
CASSDGGTQYF | TGTGCCAGCAGTGATGGGGGGACCCAGTACTTC | . | TRBV2 | . | TRBJ2-5